A selection of T cell receptor beta chains follows, all from one sample in a study of STAT5B mutations in CD4+ large granular lymphocyte leukemia. Profiled with immunoSEQ multiplex PCR; TCRdb holds only in-frame clones, not every one. The sample holds fewer than 35,000 clones, 88% seen once. The sample comprised CD4+ T cells from blood buffy coats. The receptors were sampled from a human donor in good health. Each CDR3 is given with its conserved first and last residue. The D gene is left open where the match is weak. Clone size is stated in some rows and not others, as once, few, many or a class when expanded.

J | size | V | D | CDR3 | DNA
TRBJ1-1 | - | TRBV2 | TRBD1 | CASSPITQQGRPFF | TGTGCCAGCAGTCCGATAACTCAACAGGGGAGGCCTTTCTTT
TRBJ1-2 | - | TRBV5-6 | TRBD1 | CASTRDSVYGYTF | TGTGCCAGCACAAGGGACAGCGTCTATGGCTACACCTTC
TRBJ2-1 | - | TRBV10-1 | TRBD2 | CASSAAGGRREQFF | TGCGCCAGCAGTGCAGCGGGAGGGCGCAGAGAGCAGTTCTTC
TRBJ1-3 | - | TRBV19 | TRBD1 | CASIRDSSGNTIYF | TGTGCCAGTATTAGGGACAGCTCTGGAAACACCATATATTTT
TRBJ1-1 | - | TRBV10-1 | - | CASSESKLGNTEAFF | TGCGCCAGCAGTGAGTCGAAATTGGGGAACACTGAAGCTTTCTTT
TRBJ2-2 | - | TRBV4-3 | - | CASSQELAGLTGELFF | TGCGCCAGCAGCCAAGAGTTGGCAGGTCTCACCGGGGAGCTGTTTTTT
TRBJ1-2 | once | TRBV18 | TRBD1 | CASSPSEGARGYTF | TGTGCCAGCTCACCTTCTGAGGGGGCGAGGGGCTACACCTTC
TRBJ2-6 | - | TRBV19 | - | CASSTYGSGGANVLTF | TGTGCCAGTAGTACCTATGGCTCGGGGGGGGCCAACGTCCTGACTTTC
TRBJ2-5 | - | TRBV7-2 | TRBD2 | CASSLDDGGELAQYF | TGTGCCAGCAGCTTAGATGATGGGGGGGAGTTGGCCCAGTACTTC
TRBJ2-2 | - | TRBV5-1 | TRBD1 | CASSLDRVNTGELFF | TGCGCCAGCAGCCTGGACAGGGTGAACACCGGGGAGCTGTTTTTT
TRBJ2-3 | once | TRBV19 | - | CASRWAQTDTQYF | TGTGCCAGTAGGTGGGCCCAAACAGATACGCAGTATTTT
TRBJ1-5 | - | TRBV6-5 | - | CASSDGGANQPQHF | TGTGCCAGCAGCGACGGTGGCGCCAATCAGCCCCAGCATTTT
TRBJ1-6 | few | TRBV19 | - | CASSIVPSTGSPLHF | TGTGCCAGTAGTATAGTGCCGTCAACAGGATCACCCCTCCACTTT
TRBJ2-2 | once | TRBV10-3 | - | CAIAASNTGELFF | TGTGCCATCGCGGCTTCGAACACCGGGGAGCTGTTTTTT
TRBJ1-3 | - | TRBV4-3 | - | CASSQEWGRPNSGNTIYF | TGCGCCAGCAGCCAAGAATGGGGCAGGCCAAACTCTGGAAACACCATATATTTT
TRBJ2-3 | few | TRBV7-2 | TRBD2 | CASSKDAWEGVADTQYF | TGTGCCAGCAGCAAAGATGCGTGGGAGGGCGTCGCAGATACGCAGTATTTT
TRBJ1-2 | - | TRBV14 | - | CASSQGVPRFGYTF | TGTGCCAGCAGCCAAGGGGTCCCCCGGTTTGGCTACACCTTC
TRBJ2-7 | - | TRBV10-3 | TRBD2 | CAIKKTSGETYEQYF | TGTGCCATCAAGAAGACTAGCGGGGAGACCTACGAGCAGTACTTC
TRBJ2-2 | few | TRBV20-1 | - | CSAQGAGELFF | TGCAGTGCTCAGGGAGCCGGGGAGCTGTTTTTT
TRBJ2-1 | - | TRBV6-5 | - | CATTTVYNEQFF | TGTGCCACCACGACTGTCTACAATGAGCAGTTCTTC
TRBJ2-3 | - | TRBV25-1 | - | CASSEYWGDADTQYF | TGTGCCAGCAGTGAATACTGGGGGGATGCAGATACGCAGTATTTT
TRBJ2-3 | - | TRBV7-2 | TRBD2 | CASSLAHSGRAGDTQYF | TGTGCCAGCAGCCTGGCCCATAGCGGGAGGGCGGGGGATACGCAGTATTTT
TRBJ2-3 | - | TRBV7-2 | - | CASSRGAADTQYF | TGTGCCAGCAGCCGTGGCGCCGCAGATACGCAGTATTTT
TRBJ1-2 | - | TRBV4-1 | - | CASSQARVEDYGYTF | TGCGCCAGCAGCCAAGCCCGGGTAGAAGACTATGGCTACACCTTC
TRBJ1-2 | - | TRBV5-8 | - | CASSLQYGYTF | TGTGCCAGCAGCTTACAGTATGGCTACACCTTC
TRBJ2-1 | - | TRBV5-4 | - | CASSLAAGQYNEQFF | TGTGCCAGCAGCTTGGCGGCGGGTCAATACAATGAGCAGTTCTTC
TRBJ2-2 | - | TRBV10-3 | - | CAIFDSNTGELFF | TGTGCCATCTTTGACAGCAACACCGGGGAGCTGTTTTTT
TRBJ1-1 | - | TRBV19 | - | CASMAYRDTEAFF | TGTGCCAGTATGGCCTACAGGGACACTGAAGCTTTCTTT
TRBJ1-2 | - | TRBV27 | TRBD1 | CASTPLGTAKYGYTF | TGTGCCAGCACCCCATTGGGGACAGCTAAATATGGCTACACCTTC
TRBJ1-1 | - | TRBV7-3 | - | CASSLTGQGEAFF | TGTGCCAGCAGCTTAACGGGGCAGGGTGAAGCTTTCTTT
TRBJ1-6 | once | TRBV30 | - | CAWRDNYSPLHF | TGTGCCTGGCGGGACAACTATTCACCCCTCCACTTT
TRBJ1-2 | - | TRBV23-1 | - | CASSQSRTDDYGYTF | TGCGCCAGCAGTCAATCGAGGACAGACGACTATGGCTACACCTTC
TRBJ2-7 | - | TRBV7-7 | - | CASSFAGGDNEQYF | TGTGCTAGCAGCTTTGCAGGGGGGGACAACGAGCAGTACTTC
TRBJ1-4 | - | TRBV28 | TRBD1 | CASSSRDRGMREKLFF | TGTGCCAGCAGTTCCCGAGACAGGGGAATGCGAGAAAAACTGTTTTTT
TRBJ2-7 | - | TRBV7-2 | - | CASSSPGLAYEQYF | TGTGCCAGCAGTTCCCCGGGACTTGCCTACGAGCAGTACTTC
TRBJ2-5 | - | TRBV7-8 | - | CASSPGLETQYF | TGTGCCAGCAGCCCAGGCCTGGAGACCCAGTACTTC
TRBJ2-1 | - | TRBV4-3 | TRBD1 | CASSQDPGRTGGDEQFF | TGCGCCAGCAGCCAAGATCCGGGGAGAACAGGGGGCGATGAGCAGTTCTTC
TRBJ2-3 | once | TRBV6-5 | - | CASSVGLSTDTQYF | TGTGCCAGCAGTGTAGGACTCAGCACAGATACGCAGTATTTT
TRBJ1-1 | - | TRBV13 | - | CASSLNVRTEAFF | TGTGCCAGCAGCTTAAATGTGAGGACTGAAGCTTTCTTT
TRBJ2-1 | once | TRBV5-1 | TRBD2 | CASSLGTSGKSSYNEQFF | TGCGCCAGCAGCTTGGGGACTAGCGGTAAAAGCTCCTACAATGAGCAGTTCTTC
TRBJ2-7 | once | TRBV29-1 | - | CSVGGSARTATYEQYF | TGCAGCGTTGGGGGTAGTGCCCGGACAGCCACCTACGAGCAGTACTTC
TRBJ2-3 | - | TRBV18 | - | CASSPLLTRTDTQYF | TGTGCCAGCTCACCACTGCTAACCCGCACAGATACGCAGTATTTT
TRBJ1-5 | once | TRBV7-2 | - | CASSLMGVNQPQHF | TGTGCCAGCAGCTTAATGGGAGTTAATCAGCCCCAGCATTTT
TRBJ1-1 | - | TRBV11-3 | - | CASSLDGPNTEAFF | TGTGCCAGCAGCTTAGACGGTCCGAACACTGAAGCTTTCTTT
TRBJ2-3 | - | TRBV19 | - | CASSIRGTDTQYF | TGTGCCAGTTCTATTCGCGGCACAGATACGCAGTATTTT
TRBJ2-7 | few | TRBV30 | TRBD1 | CAWSRKGQGSYEQYF | TGTGCCTGGAGCCGAAAGGGACAGGGCAGCTACGAGCAGTACTTC
TRBJ1-2 | - | TRBV4-2 | - | CASSQADTETYGYTF | TGTGCCAGCAGCCAAGCCGATACGGAAACCTATGGCTACACCTTC
TRBJ1-1 | once | TRBV7-9 | TRBD1 | CASSFTGGETEAFF | TGTGCCAGCAGCTTCACAGGGGGAGAAACTGAAGCTTTCTTT
TRBJ1-5 | - | TRBV6-6 | - | CASSYGSLIQPQHF | TGTGCCAGCAGTTACGGGTCATTAATACAGCCCCAGCATTTT
TRBJ2-7 | - | TRBV11-2 | TRBD1 | CASRPQGERSYEQYF | TGTGCCAGCAGGCCACAGGGGGAACGCTCCTACGAGCAGTACTTC